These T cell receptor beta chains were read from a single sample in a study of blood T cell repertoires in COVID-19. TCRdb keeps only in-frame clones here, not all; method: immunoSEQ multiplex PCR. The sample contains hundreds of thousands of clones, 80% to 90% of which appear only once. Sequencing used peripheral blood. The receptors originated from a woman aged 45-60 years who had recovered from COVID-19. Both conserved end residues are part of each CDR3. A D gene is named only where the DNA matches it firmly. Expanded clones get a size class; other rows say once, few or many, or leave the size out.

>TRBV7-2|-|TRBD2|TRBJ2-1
TGTGCCAGCAGCCCCACTCGGGGGGGTCTGAATGAGCAGTTCTTC
CASSPTRGGLNEQFF
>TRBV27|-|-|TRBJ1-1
TGTGCCAGCAGGACCCTCGCCAGACAGCTCCCGTCGGGCACTGAAGCTTTCTTT
CASRTLARQLPSGTEAFF
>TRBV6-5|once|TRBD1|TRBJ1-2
TGTGCCAGCAGGATGACAGGGAGTGGCTACACCTTC
CASRMTGSGYTF
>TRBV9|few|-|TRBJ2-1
TGTGCCAGCAGCGTAGAACCCAGCAATGAGCAGTTCTTC
CASSVEPSNEQFF
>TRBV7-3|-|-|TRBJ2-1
TGTGCCAGCAGCTCCAGGGGTCCCTACAATGAGCAGTTCTTC
CASSSRGPYNEQFF
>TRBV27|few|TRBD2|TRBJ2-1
TGTGCCAGCAGGGGAGCGGGATGGTCCTACAATGAGCAGTTCTTC
CASRGAGWSYNEQFF
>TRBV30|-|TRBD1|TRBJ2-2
TGTGCCTGGAGTCAAGGGGGACAGTTAACCGGGGAGCTGTTTTTT
CAWSQGGQLTGELFF
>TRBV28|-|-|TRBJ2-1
TGTGCCAGCAGTTCCCTAGCTGGACTCTCCTACAATGAGCAGTTCTTC
CASSSLAGLSYNEQFF
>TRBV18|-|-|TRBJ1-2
TGTGCCAGCTCACCACTGCCAGGGGATGGCTACACCTTC
CASSPLPGDGYTF
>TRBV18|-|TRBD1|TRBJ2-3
TGTGCCAGCTCACCGACAGGGCGCACAGATACGCAGTATTTT
CASSPTGRTDTQYF
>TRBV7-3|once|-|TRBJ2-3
TGTGCCAGCAGCCTCTCAGGGGCGGATACGCAGTATTTT
CASSLSGADTQYF
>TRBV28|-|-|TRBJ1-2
TGTGCCAGCAGTCCCCTCGGGGTGGGAGGCTATGGCTACACCTTC
CASSPLGVGGYGYTF
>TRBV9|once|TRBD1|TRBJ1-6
TGTGCCAGCAGCGAAGGACAGGGATCACCCCTCCACTTT
CASSEGQGSPLHF
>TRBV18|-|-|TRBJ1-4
TGTGCCAGCTCACCAGGGGCCCCTAATGAAAAACTGTTTTTT
CASSPGAPNEKLFF
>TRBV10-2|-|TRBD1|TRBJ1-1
TGCGCCAGCAGCCCACAGGGGGCGGGCACTGAAGCTTTCTTT
CASSPQGAGTEAFF
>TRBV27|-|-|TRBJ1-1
TGTGCCAGCAACACCCTTGGAGGGACGAACACTGAAGCTTTCTTT
CASNTLGGTNTEAFF
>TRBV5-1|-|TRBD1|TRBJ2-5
TGCGCCAGCAGCTTTCCCCGACAGGGTCCTACGGAGACCCAGTACTTC
CASSFPRQGPTETQYF
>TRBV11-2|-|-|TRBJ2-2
TGTGCCAGCAGCTTCCCCCTAACCGGGGAGCTGTTTTTT
CASSFPLTGELFF
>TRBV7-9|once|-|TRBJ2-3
TGTGCCAGCAGCTTAGGGGCAGGTCATACGCAGTATTTT
CASSLGAGHTQYF
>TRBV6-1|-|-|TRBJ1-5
TGTGCCAGCAGTGATGGGGCAGCCCAAGGGCCCCAGCATTTT
CASSDGAAQGPQHF
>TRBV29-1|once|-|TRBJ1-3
TGCAGCGTTGAAGGAGGGACTGGAAACACCATATATTTT
CSVEGGTGNTIYF
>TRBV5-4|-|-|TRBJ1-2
TGTGCCAGCAGGACCCTTGGAACTGCCCTGCAGGGCTATGGCTACACCTTC
CASRTLGTALQGYGYTF
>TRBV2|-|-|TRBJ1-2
TGTGCCAGCAGTGGGCGGGGTCGTGGCTACACCTTC
CASSGRGRGYTF
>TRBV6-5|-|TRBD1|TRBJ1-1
TGTGCCAGCAGTCCGGACAGGGGGCCCATTGAAGCTTTCTTT
CASSPDRGPIEAFF
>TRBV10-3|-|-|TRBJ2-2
TGTGCCATCAGTGGGGCAGGGCAGGGGGAGCTGTTTTTT
CAISGAGQGELFF
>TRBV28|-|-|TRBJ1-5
TGTGCCAGCGTCTCGGTCGACGGGGGCAATCAGCCCCAGCATTTT
CASVSVDGGNQPQHF
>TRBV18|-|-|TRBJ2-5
TGTGCCAGCTCACCCTCTAGGTACCAAGAGACCCAGTACTTC
CASSPSRYQETQYF
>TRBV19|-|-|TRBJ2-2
TGTGCCAGTAGTATAGGGAGCGGGGAGCTGTTTTTT
CASSIGSGELFF
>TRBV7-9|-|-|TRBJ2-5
TGTGCCAGCAGTCCAGGGGTAGGATCGGAGACCCAGTACTTC
CASSPGVGSETQYF
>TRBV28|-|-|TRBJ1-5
TGTGCCAGCAGTTTAGACGGGGGGGGTAATCAGCCCCAGCATTTT
CASSLDGGGNQPQHF
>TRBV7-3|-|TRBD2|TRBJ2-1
TGTGCCAGCAGCTTAAATAGCGGGAACGTGGAGCAGTTCTTC
CASSLNSGNVEQFF
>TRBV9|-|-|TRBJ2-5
TGTGCCAGCAGCGCCCATACTAGTTCAGAGACCCAGTACTTC
CASSAHTSSETQYF
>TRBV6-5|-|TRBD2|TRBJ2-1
TGTGCCAGCAGACCTGGACTAGCGGGGGGTGATGAGCAGTTCTTC
CASRPGLAGGDEQFF
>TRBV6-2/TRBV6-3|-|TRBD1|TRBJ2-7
TGTGCCAGCAGTGAGGGACAGGGGGCCTACGAGCAGTACTTC
CASSEGQGAYEQYF
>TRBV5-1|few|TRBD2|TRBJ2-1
TGCGCCAGCAGCGCACGAACATCTAGCGGGAGGGACTACAATGAGCAGTTCTTC
CASSARTSSGRDYNEQFF
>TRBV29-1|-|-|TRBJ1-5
TGCAGCGACCCACTTTCAGGGGCTAATACTAGCAATCAGCCCCAGCATTTT
CSDPLSGANTSNQPQHF
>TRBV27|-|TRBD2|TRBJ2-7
TGTGCCAGCCGCCGAACGGGGGGGGGCGGCGAGCAGTACTTC
CASRRTGGGGEQYF
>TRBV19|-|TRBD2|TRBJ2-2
TGTGCCAGTAGTATAACAGCGGGAGGGCCTACCGGGGAGCTGTTTTTT
CASSITAGGPTGELFF
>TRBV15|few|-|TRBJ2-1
TGTGCCACCAGCAGAGAAAGCGGAGCCTACAATGAGCAGTTCTTC
CATSRESGAYNEQFF
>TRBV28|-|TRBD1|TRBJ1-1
TGTGCCAGCAGTTTATTAGGGACAGGGGGGAGCGGCACTGAAGCTTTCTTT
CASSLLGTGGSGTEAFF
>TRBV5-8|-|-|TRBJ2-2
TGTGCCAGCAGCTTGACAGCAGCGAACACCGGGGAGCTGTTTTTT
CASSLTAANTGELFF
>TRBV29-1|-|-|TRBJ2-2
TGCAGCGCTGGAGAGCAGACCGGGGAGCTGTTTTTT
CSAGEQTGELFF
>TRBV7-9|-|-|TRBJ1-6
TGTGCCAGCAGCTTAGGGGAGGGGGACTCACCCCTCCACTTT
CASSLGEGDSPLHF
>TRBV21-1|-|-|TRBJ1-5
TGTGCCAGCAGCCCCCCCGGGGGTAATCAGCCCCAGCATTTT
CASSPPGGNQPQHF